The TCR beta chain under discussion was sequenced for a study of blood T cell repertoires in COVID-19. The CDR3 has 16 amino acids. V was shortened by 3 bases and J by 1 base, with 13 bases between the two germline ends. Germline V lookup: CDR1 MNHEY, CDR2 SMNVEV (reference sequence). Method: immunoSEQ multiplex PCR; TCRdb's copy keeps in-frame clones and lacks some. Of about 190,000 clones detected, around 85% appear once; the ten largest clones hold approximately 1.1%. Input material: peripheral blood. The chain uses TRBV27 and TRBJ2-1; tentative D call: TRBD2 (6 bases). This receptor was identified in a man aged 30-40 years with acute or convalescent COVID-19. CDR3 protein: CASSFYGRGSYNEQFF. CDR3 bases: TGTGCCAGCAGTTTCTACGGGAGAGGGTCCTACAATGAGCAGTTCTTC.